This T cell receptor beta chain was sequenced during a study of cytomegalovirus exposure and HLA in healthy donors. With 60 Vbeta and 13 Jbeta primers, the PCR was carried out. Generated by immunoSEQ multiplex PCR, the TCRdb table keeps only in-frame clones and is missing some. The sample lists fewer than 200,000 clones; around 80% were seen once. Trimming pared 1 base from V and 7 bases from J, leaving 15 bases between. CDR1 and CDR2 from the germline V gene are SGHNT and YYREEE (reference sequence). There are 15 residues in the CDR3. Sequencing input: PBMCs. The sequence was obtained from a man between 40 and 49 years old in good health and CMV-seropositive. The chain joins TRBV5-4 to TRBJ2-1; D gene unclear. The CDR3 coding sequence is TGTGCCAGCAGCTTGTGGAGAGTCCTTGAAAATGAGCAGTTCTTC. Protein: CASSLWRVLENEQFF. Full variable domain (remainder filled in from reference TRBV5-4 and TRBJ2-1): ETGVTQSPTHLIKTRGQQVTLRCSSQSGHNTVSWYQQALGQGPQFIFQYYREEENGRGNFPPRFSGLQFPNYSSELNVNALELDDSALYLCASSLWRVLENEQFFGPGTRLTVL.